The present T cell receptor (beta chain) was sequenced within a study of molecular identifiers for immune sequencing clone quantification. Study-wide points: Highly expanded clone sizes could end up underestimated if a barcode were shared by identical TCR molecules. Among effectors, clones above 20 RNA copies held over 98% of molecules; among naive cells, under 1%.

For this clonotype: Its target is not known.

J lost 10 bases, V lost 1 base, and 12 bases had no gene match. The CDR3 has 16 amino acids. The use of previously described methods and listed TCR primers produced the bulk TCR libraries. TCRdb reprocessed the PCR reads via MiXCR and lists one record per CDR3 protein. The repertoire holds about 640,000 distinct CDR3 sequences, 15% to 20% seen once, with around 0.9% in the top ten. Sequenced: naive CD8+ T cells from blood, with Jurkat cell RNA spiked in. Indicated subset: FACS-sorted CD8+CD4-CCR7+CD45RA+ naive T cells. The V gene is TRBV12-3 or TRBV12-4, the J gene TRBJ2-1; 8 bases line up with TRBD2. The TCR sequence derives from a human donor in good health. Some libraries in this study had Jurkat cell RNA spiked in. CDR3 residues: CASSLDDGRARDEQFF. CDR3 bases: TGTGCCAGCAGTTTAGATGACGGGAGGGCTAGGGACGAGCAGTTCTTC.